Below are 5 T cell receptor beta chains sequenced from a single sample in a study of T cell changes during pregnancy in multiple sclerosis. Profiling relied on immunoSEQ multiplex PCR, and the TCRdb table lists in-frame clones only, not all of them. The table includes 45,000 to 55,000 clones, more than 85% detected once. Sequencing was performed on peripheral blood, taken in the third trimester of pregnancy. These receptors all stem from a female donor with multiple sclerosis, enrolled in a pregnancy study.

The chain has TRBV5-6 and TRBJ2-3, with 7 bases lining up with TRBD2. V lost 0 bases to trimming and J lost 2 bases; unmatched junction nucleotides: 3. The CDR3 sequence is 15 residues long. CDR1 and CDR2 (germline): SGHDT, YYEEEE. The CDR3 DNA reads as TGTGCCAGCAGCTTGGCTAGCGGTACCACAGATACGCAGTATTTT. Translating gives CASSLASGTTDTQYF.

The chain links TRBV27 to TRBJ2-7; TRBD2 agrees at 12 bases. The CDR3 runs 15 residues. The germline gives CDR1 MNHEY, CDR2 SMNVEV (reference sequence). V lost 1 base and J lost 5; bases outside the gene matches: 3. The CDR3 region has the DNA TGTGCCAGCAGTTTATTGCTAGCGGGAGGGGACGAGCAGTACTTC. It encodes CASSLLLAGGDEQYF.

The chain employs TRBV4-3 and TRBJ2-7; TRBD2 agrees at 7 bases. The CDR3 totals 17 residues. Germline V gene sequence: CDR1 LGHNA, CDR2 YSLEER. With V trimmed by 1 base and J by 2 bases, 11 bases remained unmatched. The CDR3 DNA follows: TGCGCCAGCAGCCAAGGAGGTAGCGGGCTAAGACCCTACGAGCAGTACTTC. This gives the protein CASSQGGSGLRPYEQYF.

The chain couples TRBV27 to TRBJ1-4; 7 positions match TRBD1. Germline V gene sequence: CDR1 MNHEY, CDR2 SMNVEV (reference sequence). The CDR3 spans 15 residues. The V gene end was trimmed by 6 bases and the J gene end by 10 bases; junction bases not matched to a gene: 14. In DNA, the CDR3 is TGTGCCAGCAGGCGCCGGGACAGCCCTGCGGGAAAACTGTTTTTT. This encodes CASRRRDSPAGKLFF.

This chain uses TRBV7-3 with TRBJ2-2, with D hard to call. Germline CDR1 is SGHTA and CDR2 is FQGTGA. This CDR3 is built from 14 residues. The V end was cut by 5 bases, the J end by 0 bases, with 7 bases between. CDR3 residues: CASSPEANTGELFF. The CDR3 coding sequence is TGTGCCAGCAGCCCAGAAGCGAACACCGGGGAGCTGTTTTTT.